What follows describes a single T cell receptor beta chain. The table lists this clone with a count of one. There is no known antigen for this receptor. No per-base quality is available; no much larger clone lies one base away. The library was built by means of the immunoSEQ multiplex PCR assay. The multiplex PCR relied on a mix of 60 forward primers for TCR Vbeta segments and 13 reverse primers for TCR Jbeta segments. A multiplex PCR assay on genomic DNA amplified the CDR3 region of rearranged TCR beta genes. On the Illumina HiSeq System, the amplified TCR beta libraries were sequenced as 87-base-pair reads. On the authors' methods: A later analysis tallied roughly 80 million unique TCR beta chains across the 666 repertoires, and about 12 million of those chains were shared by two or more donors. Raw reads were error-corrected and collapsed into unique sequences with a nearest-neighbor algorithm that merged closely related sequences to remove PCR and sequencing errors. CDR3 sequences were aligned to IMGT reference sequences to assign V, D and J gene segments. Each retained sequence needed at least a six-nucleotide match to both a V gene segment and a J gene segment. Rearrangements were called productive when the CDR3 lacked stop codons and stayed in frame with V and J; all others were non-productive. Following IMGT convention, CDR3 was defined as the stretch from the second conserved V-encoded cysteine to the conserved J-encoded phenylalanine. Sequences without an unambiguous match to a single V gene segment were excluded from the earlier analysis of about 600 of the donors. An earlier analysis of under 750 of the donors called V segments functional above 56.7% productive rearrangements and segregating when the between-donor standard deviation exceeded 5%. A statistical classification framework was built for diagnosing cytomegalovirus status from the catalog of TCR beta chain sequences. V and J gene assignment, in a later analysis, came from comparing TCR nucleotide sequences with IMGT/GENE-DB human TR gene sequences. The TCRdist pipeline was used in a later analysis to assign CDR3 sequences and most-parsimonious VDJ recombination scenarios. A later analysis defined each TCR beta chain by its CDR3 amino acid sequence plus V-gene family, and excluded reads lacking a unique V-gene family. To address suspected cross-contamination and a sequencing artifact, a later analysis removed roughly 580 highly shared, low-generation-probability nucleotide sequences. In a later analysis, a clonal expansion index for each public chain was calculated from normalized within-repertoire ranks of inferred template counts. A later analysis computed generation probabilities with a VDJ recombination model fitted to out-of-frame rearrangements, and checked the results against IGoR. In a later analysis, hypergeometric tests were used to score TCR-TCR, TCR-HLA and TCR-CMV co-occurrence, with a repertoire-size bias correction applied to TCR pairs. In a later analysis, false discovery rates were estimated by permuting HLA or CMV assignments 20 times. In a later analysis, co-occurring TCRs were grouped with DBSCAN, and TCRdist sequence similarity was added when clustering was performed within HLA-allele-positive subsets. Repertoires with fewer than 30,000 or more than 120,000 public chains, plus five repertoires with anomalous nucleotide sharing, were excluded from co-occurrence clustering. TCRdb obtained this table from immuneACCESS and retained in-frame rearrangements with V and J assigned. These tables miss some clones; where compared with another copy, unresolved V genes account for less than half of the shortfall, and the remainder is unexplained. V and J calls and clone size are given by that table; D and trimming were obtained from the DNA. The sample table shows around 220,000 clones, and about 83% are seen once. Of the sample, roughly a sixth is held by the ten largest clones.

The cohort comprised several hundred healthy bone marrow donors. Cohort members were all nominally healthy when sampled, although unrecorded immune exposures were likely present. The donor was CMV seronegative and was included in the group of about 350 seronegative cohort members. A peripheral blood sample was collected from each donor, and TCR beta sequencing was performed on peripheral blood mononuclear cells. Genomic DNA extraction from the blood cell samples was performed with the Qiagen DNeasy Blood Extraction Kit. This sample is drawn from a study of cytomegalovirus exposure and HLA in healthy donors (dated by TCRdb to the late 2010s). Study-wide context: An earlier analysis of approximately 640 of the donors reported 250 to 350 Gb of sequence data and roughly 110 million unique TCR beta sequences from about 200 million T cells. An early release that covered about 640 HLA-typed donors contained approximately 290 gigabases of sequencing data and tens of millions of unique TCR sequences. Of the approximately 400 genotyped donors, over 70% fell in the genetic ancestry cluster associated with self-reported Caucasian donors. The study aimed to test whether signatures of past pathogen exposure could be identified by cataloging public T cell receptors. Using immunosequencing, the study profiled T cell repertoires from fewer than 850 subjects and related those repertoires to cytomegalovirus serostatus. A separate validation cohort of over 95 different subjects was used in addition to the 666-subject first cohort. To predict cytomegalovirus infection status, the study combined high-throughput TCR immunosequencing, statistical association of individual TCRs with disease status, and machine learning. A later analysis re-analyzed previously published TCR beta repertoires from approximately 670 donors and added high-resolution HLA genotyping to study TCR occurrence patterns. Rather than drawing on any new phenotypic data, the later analysis identified candidate immune exposures from TCR beta sequences and the way those sequences occurred across donors. An earlier analysis of 500 to 650 of the donors applied high-throughput TCR beta sequencing to assess whether each TCR beta V gene segment acted as functional or pseudogenic. Donor age, sex, ethnicity and CMV serostatus were compiled alongside the repertoire data. A later genetic analysis took genome-wide SNP genotypes for about 65% of the 666 donors and used that subset as a discovery cohort. All discovery cohort repertoires had been generated on a single sequencing platform. Class I and class II HLA loci were covered by the typing at four-digit resolution. The number of donors typed differed by locus, with roughly 620-630 for A, B, C, DRB1 and DQB1, more than 500 for DQA1, about 610 for DPA1, and approximately 470 for DPB1. Because of strong linkage in the cohort, roughly five DR-DQ haplotypes were treated as single units for association and clustering. Among roughly 400 genotyped donors of the cohort, an average of around 240,000 unique TCR beta nucleotide sequences were sequenced per donor, roughly 20% of them non-productive.

In the germline V gene, CDR1 corresponds to MNHEY and CDR2 to SVGAGI. V is reduced by 0 bases and J by 1 base, leaving a spacing of 10 bases between them. CDR3 length: 15 amino acids, cysteine to phenylalanine. Just CDR3 DNA is preserved here, 45 bases in frame from base 1. Overall study outcomes, separate from this receptor: In both the original and validation cohorts, the classifier was reported to diagnose cytomegalovirus status with high specificity and sensitivity. In a later analysis, HLA-associated TCR beta chains were found to be more clonally expanded and to have lower generation probabilities than equally common non-associated chains. A further reported finding was that TCR beta sequences accurately predicted the HLA-A and HLA-B alleles for most subjects in the first cohort. A later genetic analysis reported fewer N-insertions in productive TCRs among donors in an Asian-associated ancestry cluster than the roughly 620-donor mean. Three of the identified cytomegalovirus-associated TCR beta chains were confirmed in vitro to be specific for cytomegalovirus antigens. Strong co-occurrence of HLA alleles, especially DR and DQ, made assigning TCR associations to individual alleles difficult. The sequencing pipeline was judged likely to have produced a cluster of highly shared sequence variants as a technical artifact. Immune exposure information for the cohort was limited to CMV serostatus. V-gene and J-gene trimming of TCR beta chains was associated with a missense DCLRE1C variant in a later genetic analysis, and the association was replicated in an independent cohort. A later analysis reported that several top co-occurrence clusters appeared linked to parvovirus B19, influenza, CMV and Epstein-Barr virus. In this cohort, only TCR beta chains were sequenced, and detectable features were limited by the absence of alpha or paired-chain data. Some IMGT-functional V segments, including TRBV6-2 and TRBV6-3, could not be distinguished by the 87-base-pair reads and were therefore excluded. The presence/absence analyses assumed that sequencing depth was roughly uniform across donors, and that assumption may not be true. HLA typing was unavailable for some donors at each locus, so association tests used only the typed subset. Broadly in line with IMGT annotations, most TCR beta V segments showed up in productive rearrangements about 87% or about 30% of the time in an earlier analysis of 587 of the donors. Most TCR sequences were observed very rarely across donors, whereas some public TCRs were present in many individuals. A later analysis found that most CMV-associated TCR beta chains appeared HLA-restricted, with HLA associations seemingly driven largely by CMV exposure. In a later analysis, around 17,000 TCR beta sequences were associated with specific HLA alleles at a false discovery rate of 0.05. It was suggested by the authors that the approach could potentially be generalized to other disease states and immunological phenotypes. The study gave a list of about 160 TCR beta chains associated with cytomegalovirus. The earlier analysis of almost 600 of the donors excluded some 15 rarely observed V segments, including chromosome 9 orphons, because counts were too low. In a later analysis, the rate of TCR association differed among HLA loci, with DRB1 alleles having the most associated TCRs and HLA-C alleles having the fewest. Linkage disequilibrium might explain the correlated functional status among segregating V segments, but an unknown experimental factor could not be excluded.

The source is a man aged 35 to 55 in good health and CMV-seronegative. The chain is encoded by TRBV6-5 joined to TRBJ2-7; the D gene is possibly TRBD1, with 6 bases matching. Sequenced: PBMCs. The bases are TGTGCCAGCAGTTACTCGGGACATCCTTCCTACGAGCAGTACTTC. This encodes CASSYSGHPSYEQYF.